This T cell receptor (beta chain) was profiled in a study of beta chain bispecific antibodies for T cell cancers. Study-wide background: Surviving healthy donor T cells from leukemia-line and bispecific antibody cocultures were TRBV-sequenced for family depletion.

The CDR3 extends over 17 amino acids. V was pared by 4 bases and J by 3 bases, with 11 bases of the junction left unmatched. CDR1 is SGHRS, CDR2 YFSETQ, per germline. General study results and limits: Most targeted TRBV signal came from the leukemia cell line cells, not normal T cells.

This clonotype occurred a few times. Its specificity is unknown. Unique molecular identifier barcodes measured each clonotype's abundance. TCRdb analysed the 5' RACE reads with MiXCR anew, one entry per CDR3 protein. There are tens of thousands of distinct CDR3 sequences in the sample; approximately 2.6% occur only once, and over 25% lies in the top ten. Expansion lasted 3 days, with either anti-CD3 antibody OKT3 or CD3/CD28 beads. Expanded T cells grew in IL-2 (around 97 IU/ml) plus IL-7 (approximately 5 ng/ml). The origin of this receptor is a human donor in good health. Some clones in this sample may be carry-over from other donors' samples. The chain is built from TRBV5-1 and TRBJ2-1, with 9 bases lining up with TRBD2. The sample consisted of healthy donor T cells cultured with leukemia cells. CDR3 region: CASSPSLAGVGYNEQFF. The DNA for the CDR3 is TGCGCCAGCAGCCCTTCCTTAGCGGGGGTCGGCTACAATGAGCAGTTCTTC.